Listed here is a single T cell receptor (beta chain). Measured with immunoSEQ multiplex PCR; TCRdb has only the in-frame clones, and not every one. Of about 12,000 clones listed, around 89% are singletons. The data were obtained in a study of T cell changes during pregnancy in multiple sclerosis. CDR1 and CDR2 from the germline V gene are SQVTM and ANQGSEA. Losses at the gene ends were 4 bases for V and 12 bases for J; bases not matched to a gene: 9. The CDR3 runs to 14 residues. The rearrangement uses TRBV29-1 and TRBJ2-1; 13 nucleotides match TRBD2. The receptor comes from a female donor in good health, enrolled as a control in a pregnancy study. The specimen was CD8+ T cells from peripheral blood mononuclear cells, collected in the second trimester of pregnancy. CDR3 amino acids: CSVVGLAGESVQFF. The CDR3 nucleotides read TGCAGCGTTGTAGGACTAGCGGGAGAATCGGTGCAGTTCTTC.